This T cell receptor beta chain is from a study of T cells in tuberculosis. Trimming left V 8 bases short and J 4 bases short, with 9 bases between. From germline, CDR1 is MNHNS and CDR2 SASEGT. CDR3 length: 11 residues. Measured with immunoSEQ multiplex PCR; TCRdb has only the in-frame clones, and not every one. In the table there are tens of thousands of clones, just over 90% of which are singletons. After thawing and overnight rest, PBMC were stained with GMM-loaded CD1B tetramer, viability dye and anti-CD3 for sorting. The CD1B tetramers carried C32 glucose monomycolate purified from Rhodococcus equi.

The sequenced sample consisted of CD1b-GMM tetramer-negative cells sorted from PBMCs. The chain links TRBV6-1 to TRBJ2-7; D is perhaps TRBD2 (5 bases). This TCR was sampled from an adult woman with latent tuberculosis. Here the CDR3 DNA reads TGTGCCAGCGTACGGGATTACGAGCAGTACTTC. It is translated as CASVRDYEQYF.